This TCR beta chain came from a study of T cell repertoires in cytomegalovirus infection. At the level of the study: From public TCR beta signatures came an indication of both CMV infection and matching HLA type. Study results and limitations: The response measured ex vivo was dominated by TCR beta clonotypes (HLA-C-restricted and CMV-specific).

TCRdb recomputed calls from the reads with MiXCR, one row per CDR3 protein. The sample includes 300,000 to 450,000 distinct CDR3 sequences, 15% to 20% of them seen just once. This clonotype has at least ten counts. The antigen is unknown. Between the trimmed V and J ends, which lost 3 bases and 1 base, there was a span of 12 bases. The CDR3 covers 15 residues. Germline CDR1 reads SGHAT; CDR2 reads FQNNGV. This chain joins TRBV11-2 and TRBJ1-1; D unresolved. The sequenced sample consisted of PBMCs. The receptor was isolated from a human donor in good health (CMV status not recorded). Some clones in this sample may be carry-over from other donors' samples. The CDR3 sequence is CASSFYLTTNTEAFF. The DNA for the CDR3 is TGTGCCAGCAGCTTCTACTTGACTACGAACACTGAAGCTTTCTTT.